One and the same sample provided the 2 T cell receptor beta chains below, sequenced in a study of T cell responses to AZD1222 COVID-19 vaccine. Clones were read by immunoSEQ multiplex PCR, and TCRdb kept only the in-frame ones, dropping some. Altogether 65,000 to 90,000 clones are present, roughly nine tenths being singletons, with the ten largest covering around 6.7%. The sample consisted of peripheral blood, taken on day 0 of AZD1222 vaccination. The receptors come from an adult in good health.

The chain links TRBV5-6 to TRBJ2-7; the match to TRBD1 covers 9 bases. Germline V lookup: CDR1 SGHDT, CDR2 YYEEEE. CDR3 size: 14 residues. After removal of 4 bases from V and 5 bases from J, the junction contained 7 bases not matched to a gene. The CDR3: CASSPDRGTDEQYF. CDR3 DNA sequence: TGTGCCAGCAGCCCTGACAGGGGGACCGACGAGCAGTACTTC.

The chain joins TRBV27 to TRBJ1-5; perhaps TRBD1 as D (5 bases). In germline, CDR1 is MNHEY, CDR2 SMNVEV (reference sequence). This CDR3 has 14 residues. The V end lost 2 bases, the J end lost 6 bases, and 11 bases lay between the germline ends. The CDR3 is CASSLGDPGQPQHF. The CDR3 DNA is TGTGCCAGCAGTTTAGGGGACCCGGGTCAGCCCCAGCATTTT.